This TCR beta chain was captured in a study of T-cell memory formation after mild COVID-19 (dated by TCRdb to about 2021). About the full investigation: TCR sequence clusters from the two donors were largely donor specific. In a couple of donors, T-cell clones that expanded and contracted after mild COVID-19 were followed by sequencing TCRalpha and TCRbeta repertoires longitudinally. The cohort comprised two young, previously healthy adult volunteers, one female and one male.

Ficoll-Paque density gradient centrifugation was used to isolate PBMCs. The paper as a whole reports these results and caveats: Whether the second-wave clones peaking on day 37 were SARS-CoV-2 specific was not confirmed. Some responding clones were detected in pre-infection memory, which suggested that pre-existing cross-reactive memory T cells had joined the SARS-CoV-2 response. The study covered only a couple of mild cases, and larger cohorts including severe cases with pre-infection samples were considered necessary. Clones contracting from day 15 to 85 had balanced CD4/CD8 phenotypes, while a second wave expanding from day 15 to 37 was biased towards CD4+. Contracting CD4+ clones were located mainly in the CM and EM memory subsets, whereas CD8+ clones were found to be enriched in EMRA.

Counted from cysteine to phenylalanine, this CDR3 has 17 amino acids. Left in the record is the CDR3 DNA by itself, 51 bases read in frame from the first base. At the junction V is shortened by 0 bases and J by 0 bases, with 15 bases in between. The germline V gene encodes CDR1 LGHNA and CDR2 YNFKEQ. This clonotype was seen many times. Its antigen has not been determined. The input lacks base qualities; no much larger clone sits a single base away. The instrument given in TCRdb is Illumina NovaSeq 6000. Using 5'RACE with constant-segment primers, TCRalpha and TCRbeta cDNA libraries were constructed, with sample barcodes and unique molecular identifiers added in the process. RNA was extracted from every sample with Trizol reagent. Amplification of the libraries took two PCR steps, and the second step added a second sample barcode plus Illumina TruSeq adapters. Sequencing of libraries was performed on an Illumina NovaSeq with 2 x 150 bp paired-end reads. The original methods were these. With migec v1.2.7, reads were demultiplexed and then collapsed into UMI-guided consensus sequences. Using mixcr v2.1.11, UMI consensuses were aligned to TRA and TRB V and J templates and then assembled into clonotypes. Expanded or contracted clonotypes were those called significant by both edgeR and NoisET, with noise models trained on biological replicates. edgeR calls used a false discovery rate-adjusted p below 0.01 and a log2 fold-change threshold of 1. PCA with hierarchical clustering of max-normalized trajectories of the 1000 most abundant clonotypes was used as exploratory dynamics analysis. Separately sequenced CD4+ and CD8+ repertoires were used to assign the CD4 or CD8 phenotype of responding clones. Starting from the raw public reads, TCRdb applied fastp trimming at Q25, assembled clones with MiXCR and retained in-frame beta chains. Duplicate CDR3 protein sequences are folded into a single record with the most common DNA and genes. The V and J calls shown here were made by TCRdb, not taken from the authors' results. The sample data list fewer than 250,000 distinct CDR3 sequences, and about 11% of these were observed just once. Under 3.5% of the sample belongs to the ten largest clones.

Recombination connected TRBV4-2 to TRBJ2-7; TRBD1 might be the D gene, on 6 matching bases. The TCR was taken from a young man who had mild COVID-19 (a few samples of this study predate the infection). The sample titles of this study are shuffled in the database, so cell type and time point are left out; the donor was told from shared clones. Sequencing was done on a sample of PBMCs or a T cell subset sorted from them (not recorded which). Here the CDR3 is given as CASSQEGWGQSSYEQYF. The DNA reads as follows: TGTGCCAGCAGCCAAGAAGGTTGGGGGCAGAGCTCCTACGAGCAGTACTTC.